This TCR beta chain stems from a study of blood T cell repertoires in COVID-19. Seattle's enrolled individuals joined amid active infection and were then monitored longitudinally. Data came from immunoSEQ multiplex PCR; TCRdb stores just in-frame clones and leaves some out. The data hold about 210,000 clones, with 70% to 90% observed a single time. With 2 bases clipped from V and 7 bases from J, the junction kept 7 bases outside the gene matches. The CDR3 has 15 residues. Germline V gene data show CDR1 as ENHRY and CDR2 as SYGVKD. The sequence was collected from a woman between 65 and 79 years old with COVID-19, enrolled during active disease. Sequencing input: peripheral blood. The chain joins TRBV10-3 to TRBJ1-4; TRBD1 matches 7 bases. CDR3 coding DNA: TGTGCCATCAGTGAGGGATCGGGACAGATTGAAAAACTGTTTTTT. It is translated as CAISEGSGQIEKLFF.